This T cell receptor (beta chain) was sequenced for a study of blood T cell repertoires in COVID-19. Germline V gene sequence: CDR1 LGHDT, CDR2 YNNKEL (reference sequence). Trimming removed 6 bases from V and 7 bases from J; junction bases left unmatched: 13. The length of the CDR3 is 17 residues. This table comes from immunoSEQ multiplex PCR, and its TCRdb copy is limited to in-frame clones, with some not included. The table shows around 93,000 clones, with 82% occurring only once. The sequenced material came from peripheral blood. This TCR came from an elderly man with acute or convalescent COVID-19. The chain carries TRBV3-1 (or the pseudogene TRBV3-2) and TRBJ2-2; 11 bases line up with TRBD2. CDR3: CASSFEIAGGPGGELFF. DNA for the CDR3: TGTGCCAGCAGTTTCGAAATAGCGGGAGGGCCCGGCGGGGAGCTGTTTTTT.